The next 21 T cell receptor beta chains were all read from a single sample in a study of Graves' ophthalmopathy and Graves' hyperthyroidism. TCR beta CDR3 amplification used RNA transcripts. Following a first-round RT-PCR that used HTBI primers, a second-round multiplex PCR was carried out. TCRdb used MiXCR to reprocess the multiplex PCR reads, holding one entry per CDR3 protein. The sample carries over a million distinct CDR3 sequences, roughly two fifths recorded once. Sequencing was performed on peripheral blood or thyroid tissue (not recorded which). Receptors originate from an adult man with Graves' hyperthyroidism.

This chain links TRBV7-2 with TRBJ1-1, with D uncertain. The ends were cut back, 5 bases at V and 3 bases at J, with 16 bases in the middle. Germline CDR1 and CDR2: SGHTA and FQGNSA. This CDR3 comprises 15 residues. CDR3 bases: TGTGCCAGCAGCCTTGAGGGAGGCTTGGACACTGAAGCTTTCTTT. The encoded protein is CASSLEGGLDTEAFF.

J is TRBJ2-5 and V is TRBV30, with D unresolved. Trimming took 0 bases from V and 5 from J, leaving 10 bases between them. Per germline, CDR1 GTSNPN and CDR2 SVGIG (reference sequence). The CDR3 consists of 13 residues. The CDR3 spells CAWSVFLRETQYF. As DNA, the CDR3 is TGTGCCTGGAGTGTATTTCTCCGGGAGACCCAGTACTTC.

Many counts were recorded for this clonotype. The genes are TRBV20-1 and TRBJ1-5; D remains ambiguous. Germline-derived CDR1 and CDR2 are DFQATT and SNEGSKA (reference sequence). The germline V and J ends were trimmed by 3 bases and 8 bases, with 14 bases remaining between them. CDR3 length: 13 residues. The CDR3, as DNA: TGCAGTGCTAGTCATAGGTACGATGAGCCCCAGCATTTT. Protein product: CSASHRYDEPQHF.

This clonotype was counted only a few times. V is TRBV6-5 and J is TRBJ1-3; a weak D match, TRBD1 (5 bases). Germline CDR1 and CDR2: MNHEY and SVGAGI. V was clipped by 0 bases and J by 4 bases, with 13 bases between them. The CDR3 has 16 amino acids. CDR3 sequence: CASSYSDAGYGNTIYF. In DNA, the CDR3 is TGTGCCAGCAGTTACTCGGACGCAGGGTACGGAAACACCATATATTTT.

This clonotype occurred many times. The genes are TRBV25-1 and TRBJ2-3, with D unresolved. This CDR3 comprises 11 residues. The germline CDR1 and CDR2 sequences are MGHDK and SYGVNS. V dropped 4 bases and J dropped 6 bases, with 5 bases sitting between them. The CDR3 spells CASSVGDTQYF. The CDR3 DNA follows: TGTGCCAGCAGTGTAGGGGATACGCAGTATTTT.

This clonotype was detected ten times or more. The chain combines TRBV20-1 with TRBJ2-5; 9 nucleotides line up with TRBD2. CDR1 DFQATT and CDR2 SNEGSKA come from the germline V gene (reference sequence). V dropped 8 bases and J dropped 2; count of bases not matched to a gene: 9. CDR3 length: 14 amino acids. The CDR3 protein is CSTTLTSGQETQYF. The CDR3 DNA reads as TGCAGTACTACCTTGACTAGCGGACAAGAGACCCAGTACTTC.

This clonotype was seen a handful of times. The rearrangement uses TRBV7-2 and TRBJ1-5, with D tentatively TRBD1 (5 bases). The germline V and J ends were trimmed by 7 bases and 3 bases, with 10 bases remaining between them. The CDR3 sequence is 13 residues long. CDR1 is SGHTA and CDR2 is FQGNSA in the germline V gene. Here the CDR3 DNA reads TGTGCCAGCAAATGGGGGGACAATCAGCCCCAGCATTTT. Encoded protein: CASKWGDNQPQHF.

The chain employs TRBV19 and TRBJ2-5, with a weak D call TRBD1 (6 bases). This CDR3 spans 15 amino acids. V dropped 3 bases and J dropped 5 bases, with 16 bases sitting between them. Germline CDR1 and CDR2: LNHDA and SQIVND (reference sequence). CDR3 in amino acids: CASSIWDTEGETQYF. In nucleotides, the CDR3 is TGTGCCAGTAGTATTTGGGACACTGAAGGGGAGACCCAGTACTTC.

The V gene is TRBV12-3 or TRBV12-4, the J gene TRBJ2-7, with a tentative D call TRBD1 (6 bases). The CDR3 runs 13 residues. V lost 6 bases, J lost 3 bases, and 12 bases lay in between. The chain's CDR3 is CASSETGHYEQYF. CDR3 bases: TGTGCCAGCAGCGAAACAGGGCACTACGAGCAGTACTTC.

This clonotype was seen at least ten times. The chain has TRBV5-1 and TRBJ2-2; 11 nucleotides agree with TRBD2. Germline-derived CDR1 and CDR2 are SGHRS and YFSETQ. Germline trimming cut 4 bases from V and 6 bases from J; bases unmatched to any gene: 8. The CDR3 loop spans 16 amino acids. The CDR3 nucleotides are TGCGCCAGCAGCCGACTAGCGGGAACGTCTTCCGGGGAGCTGTTTTTT. Its protein is CASSRLAGTSSGELFF. Complete variable domain (other parts from reference TRBV5-1 and TRBJ2-2): KAGVTQTPRYLIKTRGQQVTLSCSPISGHRSVSWYQQTPGQGLQFLFEYFSETQRNKGNFPGRFSGRQFSNSRSEMNVSTLELGDSALYLCASSRLAGTSSGELFFGEGSRLTVL.

This chain links TRBV5-4 with TRBJ1-2; D is unclear. The CDR3 loop spans 13 amino acids. The V gene's germline CDR1 is SGHNT and CDR2 YYREEE (reference sequence). V was clipped by 6 bases and J by 0 bases, with 9 bases between them. In DNA form, the CDR3 reads TGTGCCAGCAACGGGGAAACTAACTATGGCTACACCTTC. Translation gives CASNGETNYGYTF.

The table lists this clonotype with a few counts. The chain carries TRBV28 and TRBJ1-1; D is ambiguous. The CDR3 spans 13 residues. Germline V gives CDR1 MDHEN, CDR2 SYDVKM. V shed 6 bases and J shed 4 bases, with 12 bases lying between them. This chain's CDR3 is CASRAHEGTEAFF. CDR3 nucleotide sequence: TGTGCCAGCAGGGCTCATGAGGGCACTGAAGCTTTCTTT.

The rearrangement links TRBV11-2 to TRBJ2-3, with 8 bases aligning to TRBD2. Trimming took 6 bases from V and 2 from J; bases not matched to a gene: 7. Germline V gene data show CDR1 as SGHAT and CDR2 as FQNNGV. This CDR3 comprises 15 residues. CDR3 in amino acids: CASRVAGQPTDTQYF. The CDR3 bases are TGTGCCAGCAGGGTAGCGGGGCAACCCACAGATACGCAGTATTTT.

The chain links TRBV20-1 to TRBJ2-5; tentatively, D is TRBD2 (6 bases). The CDR3 has 14 amino acids. Germline CDR1 reads DFQATT; CDR2 reads SNEGSKA (reference sequence). Trimming shortened V by 3 bases and J by 9 bases, and 20 bases separated the two germline ends. CDR3 in DNA: TGCAGTGCTAGTCGGGAGCAGTGGGGTTTGTCCCAGTACTTC. It specifies CSASREQWGLSQYF.

The chain has TRBV24-1 and TRBJ2-5; weak D call: TRBD1 (6 bases). The CDR3 is 18 residues long. Per germline, CDR1 KGHDR and CDR2 SFDVKD. V was pared by 5 bases and J by 5 bases, with 26 bases between. DNA for the CDR3: TGTGCCACCAGTGCCAGCAGCGAGACACAGGGCCCCAGGGAGACCCAGTACTTC. Translation: CATSASSETQGPRETQYF.

This clonotype was picked up many times. The CDR3 DNA reads as TGTGCCAGCAGTGGACGAGCAGGGGTAGAGACCCAGTACTTC. Translating it yields CASSGRAGVETQYF. The J gene is TRBJ2-5, the V gene TRBV9, with D maybe TRBD1 (6 bases). Trimming cost V 5 bases and J 4 bases, with 15 bases left between them. The CDR3 length is 14 residues. The germline gives CDR1 SGDLS, CDR2 YYNGEE.

As for this clonotype: With a much larger clone just one base away, this may be a read error. V is TRBV5-1 and J is TRBJ1-2; D gene ambiguous. Germline assignment: CDR1 SGHRS and CDR2 YFSETQ. The CDR3 consists of 15 residues. CDR3 DNA sequence: TGCGCCAGCAGCCTTCGGGAAGCCAAGGGCTATGGCTACATCTTC. As protein: CASSLREAKGYGYIF.

In regard to this clonotype: Lacking the conserved final phenylalanine or tryptophan, this CDR3 likely reflects a read error. The limits of the CDR3 on the DNA are not certain, so only TCRdb's listed CDR3 is given. The V call is TRBV13, the J call TRBJ1-1; TRBD1 is taken as the D call from the table, unchecked against the DNA. Germline CDR1 and CDR2: PRHDT and FYEKMQ (reference sequence). Inclusive of both ends, the CDR3 amounts to 10 amino acids. The CDR3 reads CASRPGQTFY.

The chain joins TRBV15 to TRBJ1-5, with 7 bases matching TRBD1. CDR3 size: 15 residues. V shed 3 bases, J shed 6 bases, and the junction held 8 bases outside the gene matches. In germline, CDR1 is LNHNV, CDR2 YYDKDF (reference sequence). As DNA, the CDR3 is TGTGCCACCAGCAGCGTAACTCCAGGGGGTCAGCCCCAGCATTTT. Encoded protein: CATSSVTPGGQPQHF.

This clonotype was counted between two and nine times. V and J are TRBV20-1 and TRBJ2-2; D gene ambiguous. Germline loops: CDR1 DFQATT, CDR2 SNEGSKA (reference sequence). The V and J ends lost 0 bases and 3 bases respectively, with 11 bases between them. This CDR3 contains 15 residues. CDR3 region: CSARDPGLDTGELFF. CDR3 DNA sequence: TGCAGTGCTAGAGACCCCGGGTTGGACACCGGGGAGCTGTTTTTT.

Regarding this clonotype: Just one base apart from a much larger clone, this may be a read error. This chain links TRBV5-1 with TRBJ1-6; 7 nucleotides line up with TRBD1. The CDR3 contains 15 residues. CDR1 and CDR2 from the germline V gene are SGHRS and YFSETQ. CDR3 sequence reads: CASSLTGVGFSPPHF. The CDR3 region has the DNA TGCGCCAGCAGCTTGACAGGGGTAGGTTTTTCACCCCCCCACTTT.